The source of this TCR beta chain is a study of CD8+CD57+ T cells in acquired aplastic anemia. Overall study: Quantities of DNA derived from sorted CD4+ and CD8+ cells averaged around 3 ug. Study-wide points: Researchers report that around 31 CD8+ CDR3 sequences appeared in both patients and controls.

V was cut by 5 bases and J by 2 bases, with 13 bases left in between. This CDR3 is built from 14 residues. Only a few counts were recorded for this clonotype. What it recognizes is unknown. Sequenced patients had shown CD8+CD57+ cell expansion by flow cytometry. Severe acquired aplastic anemia was present in every patient. Patients were untreated when blood was sampled. Using genomic DNA as the template, TCR beta VDJ and CDR3 profiling was carried out. MiXCR, run by TCRdb on the reads, gives a single entry per CDR3 protein. The sample consists of 150,000 or so distinct CDR3 sequences, roughly 50% of them appearing once.

This chain uses TRBV12-3 or TRBV12-4 with TRBJ2-7; tentatively, D is TRBD1 or TRBD2 (5 bases each). The TCR originated in a human donor with aplastic anemia. The sequenced sample was sorted CD4+, CD8+, or CD8+CD57+ T cells (not recorded which) from PBMCs. DNA for the CDR3: TGTGCCAGCAGTCATCCGGGACGCCCCTACGAGCAGTACTTC. It translates to CASSHPGRPYEQYF.